The 15 T cell receptor beta chains in this list originate from one sample, sequenced in a study of T cells after yellow fever vaccination. One entry per CDR3 protein results from TCRdb running MiXCR on the 5' RACE reads. The table records some 550,000 distinct CDR3 sequences, under 25% of them present only once. This specimen consisted of PBMCs, obtained 15 days after the yellow fever booster vaccination. All receptors come from a man aged 30-40 years who received the YFV17D yellow fever vaccine.

The chain couples TRBV4-1 to TRBJ2-1, with TRBD1 as a possible D gene (6 bases). Germline V gene sequence: CDR1 MGHRA, CDR2 YSYEKL. V lost 1 base to trimming and J lost 4 bases, with 14 bases between them. The CDR3 loop spans 16 amino acids. CDR3 bases: TGCGCCAGCAGCCAAGTATTGAGACAGGTATACAATGAGCAGTTCTTC. It yields the protein CASSQVLRQVYNEQFF.

The CDR3 is CASSVRTGRQETQYF. The CDR3 DNA is TGTGCCAGCAGCGTACGGACAGGGAGGCAAGAGACCCAGTACTTC. V is TRBV9 and J is TRBJ2-5; 8 bases line up with TRBD1. The junction had 4 bases not matched to a gene; V was cut back by 1 base and J by 2 bases. CDR3 size: 15 residues. Germline CDR1 and CDR2: SGDLS and YYNGEE.

CDR3 bases: TGTGCCAGCAGCTTAGAAGGGTTGGGAAACACCATATATTTT. Its translation: CASSLEGLGNTIYF. This chain connects TRBV7-2 to TRBJ1-3; no firm D call. The CDR3 is made up of 14 amino acids. The V and J ends lost 1 base and 4 bases respectively, with 8 bases between them. Per the germline V gene, CDR1 is SGHTA and CDR2 is FQGNSA.

The chain joins TRBV20-1 to TRBJ2-5, with D perhaps TRBD1 (6 bases). Germline V gene lookup returns CDR1 DFQATT and CDR2 SNEGSKA (reference sequence). Between the trimmed V and J ends, which lost 7 bases and 4 bases, there was a span of 16 bases. This CDR3 region has 13 residues. CDR3 bases: TGCAGTGGAAACCAGGGGCGGCGAGAGACCCAGTACTTC. This encodes CSGNQGRRETQYF.

The rearrangement uses TRBV12-3 or TRBV12-4 and TRBJ2-7; perhaps D is TRBD1 or TRBD2 (6 bases each). The CDR3 runs to 15 residues. Trimming cost V 6 bases and J 9 bases, with 24 bases left between them. As DNA, the CDR3 is TGTGCCAGCAGCCAAAACCCCGGGGGCGGGACCAGGCAGTACTTC. Encoded protein: CASSQNPGGGTRQYF.

Only a few counts were recorded for this clonotype. The chain combines TRBV28 with TRBJ2-2; possible D gene TRBD2, 6 bases. CDR3 length equals 16 residues. V was cut by 5 bases and J by 1 base, with 14 bases left in between. CDR1 is MDHEN, CDR2 SYDVKM, per germline. CDR3 residues: CASSTPGTGNTGELFF. In DNA form, the CDR3 reads TGTGCCAGCAGTACTCCCGGGACTGGGAACACCGGGGAGCTGTTTTTT.

V gene TRBV7-9 combines with J gene TRBJ2-2, with a possible D match to TRBD1 (6 bases). V was shortened by 4 bases and J by 5 bases, with 17 bases between the two germline ends. This CDR3 has 16 amino acids. Looked up from germline, CDR1 is SEHNR and CDR2 is FQNEAQ (reference sequence). The CDR3 DNA follows: TGTGCCAGCAGCTCCGAGGCCCAGGGGTATACCGGGGAGCTGTTTTTT. Amino acids: CASSSEAQGYTGELFF. Full variable domain (outside the CDR3, taken from reference TRBV7-9 and TRBJ2-2): DTGVSQNPRHKITKRGQNVTFRCDPISEHNRLYWYRQTLGQGPEFLTYFQNEAQLEKSRLLSDRFSAERPKGSFSTLEIQRTEQGDSAMYLCASSSEAQGYTGELFFGEGSRLTVL.

There are a few counts of this clonotype. This chain links TRBV11-2 with TRBJ2-1, with 12 bases fitting TRBD2. V was clipped by 0 bases and J by 6 bases; unmatched bases: 9. Germline V gene lookup returns CDR1 SGHAT and CDR2 FQNNGV. The CDR3 is 18 amino acids. CDR3 sequence (DNA): TGTGCCAGCAGCTTAGAGGTACGGAGACTAGCGGGAGTCAATGAGCAGTTCTTC. This translates into CASSLEVRRLAGVNEQFF.

This clonotype was seen repeatedly, ten times or more. The CDR3 here is CASSSSGKETQYF. CDR3 coding DNA: TGTGCCAGCAGTTCTAGCGGCAAAGAGACCCAGTACTTC. This rearrangement joins TRBV28 to TRBJ2-5, with 7 bases lining up with TRBD2. Unmatched junction bases numbered 2, after V lost 4 bases and J lost 3 bases. Germline lookup yields CDR1 MDHEN and CDR2 SYDVKM. The CDR3 is made up of 13 amino acids.

This clonotype was counted once. The rearrangement links TRBV18 to TRBJ2-1; 11 nucleotides match TRBD2. CDR1 KGHSH and CDR2 LQKENI come from the germline V gene. The CDR3 totals 18 residues. V trimming: 3 bases; J trimming: 10 bases; junction bases outside the gene matches: 17. As DNA, the CDR3 is TGTGCCAGCTCACCGGGACTAGCGGTCCTCATGGGGGTTACGGAGCAGTTCTTC. This sequence encodes CASSPGLAVLMGVTEQFF.

This clonotype was counted a few times. The chain combines TRBV5-1 with TRBJ2-7, with D hard to call. The CDR3 is 14 amino acids. From germline, CDR1 is SGHRS and CDR2 YFSETQ. The germline V and J ends were trimmed by 3 bases and 2 bases, with 12 bases remaining between them. The CDR3 coding sequence is TGCGCCAGCAGCTACGGTAGTGGGACCTACGAGCAGTACTTC. Translated: CASSYGSGTYEQYF.

This chain joins TRBV2 and TRBJ1-2; perhaps TRBD1 as D (6 bases). Germline CDR1 SNHLY, CDR2 FYNNEI. The CDR3 sequence is 14 residues long. Trimming pared 1 base from V and 7 bases from J, leaving 13 bases between. The CDR3 reads CASSEEQQGVGYTF. The DNA of the CDR3 is TGTGCCAGCAGTGAAGAGCAACAGGGAGTTGGCTACACCTTC.

CDR3 nucleotide sequence: TGTGCCAGCAGCCTCCTTTGGAGCGGAGCGAGCACAGATACGCAGTATTTT. Protein sequence: CASSLLWSGASTDTQYF. The rearrangement links TRBV7-6 to TRBJ2-3; maybe TRBD2 (5 bases). Looked up from germline, CDR1 is SGHVS and CDR2 is FNYEAQ. Deletions cut 5 bases from V and 0 bases from J, with 18 bases between. The CDR3 has 17 amino acids.

This chain links TRBV20-1 with TRBJ2-7; 15 bases map to TRBD2. CDR1 and CDR2 (germline): DFQATT, SNEGSKA (reference sequence). CDR3 length: 15 amino acids. Trimming took 5 bases from V and 4 from J; bases not matched to a gene: 6. The CDR3 sequence: CSAWTSGRAQYEQYF. In DNA form, the CDR3 reads TGCAGTGCTTGGACTAGCGGGAGGGCACAGTACGAGCAGTACTTC.

The gene calls are TRBV10-3 and TRBJ2-7; 11 nucleotides line up with TRBD2. The V gene's germline CDR1 is ENHRY and CDR2 SYGVKD. This CDR3 spans 15 amino acids. V was pared by 10 bases and J by 2 bases, with 10 bases of the junction left unmatched. CDR3 coding DNA: TGTGCCACCCGGAACGGGACTAGCGGTCCCTACGAGCAGTACTTC. As protein: CATRNGTSGPYEQYF.